The present T cell receptor beta chain was sequenced within a study of blood T cell repertoires in COVID-19. Overall study: From the United States, Italy and Spain came samples of acute and convalescent COVID-19. Sources were T cells, B-cell-depleted T cells, or PBMCs; the material itself was cDNA or gDNA.

Germline V gene sequence: CDR1 LGHDT, CDR2 YNNKEL (reference sequence). The V gene lost 0 bases and the J gene lost 7 bases, with 12 bases spanning the gap. The CDR3 runs 14 residues. Using immunoSEQ multiplex PCR, the repertoire was profiled, and TCRdb retains in-frame clones only, with some absent. The sample has 350,000 or so clones, approximately 89% seen once; the top ten hold 10%. Specimen: peripheral blood. This clonotype originated in a woman in her thirties with COVID-19, enrolled during active disease. The V gene is TRBV3-1 (or the pseudogene TRBV3-2), the J gene TRBJ1-1; unclear D gene. CDR3 sequence: CASSQDFRGFEAFF. In DNA form, the CDR3 reads TGTGCCAGCAGCCAAGATTTTCGAGGGTTTGAAGCTTTCTTT.